One and the same sample provided the 3 T cell receptor beta chains below, sequenced in a study of blood T cell repertoires in COVID-19. TCRdb's copy holds only in-frame clones and misses some; the assay was immunoSEQ multiplex PCR. This sample has 400,000 to 450,000 clones, with about 87% found just once. The sequenced sample was peripheral blood. The receptors were sampled from a man aged 18 to 30 with COVID-19, enrolled during active disease.

The CDR3 nucleotides read TGTGCCAGCTCTCGGAGCTCCTACAATGAGCAGTTCTTC. This encodes CASSRSSYNEQFF. The chain employs TRBV12-3 or TRBV12-4 and TRBJ2-1; D is undetermined. Trimming took off 8 bases at V and 0 bases at J, with 8 bases between the two ends. The CDR3 is 13 amino acids.

The chain employs TRBV1 and TRBJ2-7; TRBD1, as called in the table, went unchecked against the DNA. TRBV1 is a pseudogene segment. This CDR3 comprises 21 residues. The CDR3 DNA reads TGCACCAGCAGCCACACCCACAATCGACAGGAACCCACCGGCGTGGCCTACGAGCAGTACTTC. This encodes CTSSHTHNRQEPTGVAYEQYF.

Only one count was recorded for this clone. The chain recombines TRBV14 with TRBJ2-5; no reliable D call. The V and J ends lost 3 bases and 4 bases respectively, with 3 bases between them. The CDR3 has 11 residues. The V gene's germline CDR1 is SGHDN and CDR2 FVKESK. The CDR3 is CASSHVETQYF. The DNA of the CDR3 is TGTGCCAGCAGCCACGTAGAGACCCAGTACTTC.